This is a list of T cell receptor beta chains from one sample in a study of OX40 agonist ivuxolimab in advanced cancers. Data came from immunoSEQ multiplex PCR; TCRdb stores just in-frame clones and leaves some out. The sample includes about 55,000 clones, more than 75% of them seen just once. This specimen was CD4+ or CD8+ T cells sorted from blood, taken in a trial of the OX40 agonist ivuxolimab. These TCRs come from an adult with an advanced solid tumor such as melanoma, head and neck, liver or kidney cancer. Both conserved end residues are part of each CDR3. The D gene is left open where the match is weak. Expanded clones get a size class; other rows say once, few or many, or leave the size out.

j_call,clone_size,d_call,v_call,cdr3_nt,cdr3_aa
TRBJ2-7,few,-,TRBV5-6,TGTGCCAGCAGCTCCCTATCCAGGGTTCACCTGTACGAGCAGTACTTC,CASSSLSRVHLYEQYF
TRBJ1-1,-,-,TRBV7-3,TGTGCCAGCAGCTTAAAAGGCAGGGTGGCTTTCTTT,CASSLKGRVAFF
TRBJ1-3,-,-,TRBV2,TGTGCCAGCAGTGAAGGGCGTCCCTATCAAAACACCATATATTTT,CASSEGRPYQNTIYF
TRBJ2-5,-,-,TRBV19,TGTGCCAGTACCTTGGATAGTGGGGACCAAGAGACCCAGTACTTC,CASTLDSGDQETQYF
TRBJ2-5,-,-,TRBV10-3,TGTGCCACGCGACAGGGAGGTGCGTTGGAGACCCAGTACTTC,CATRQGGALETQYF
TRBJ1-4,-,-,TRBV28,TGTGCCAGCAGTTTATTCGGCCTGTCCGTAACTAATGAAAAACTGTTTTTT,CASSLFGLSVTNEKLFF
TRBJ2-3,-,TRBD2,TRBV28,TGTGCCAGCAGTCCCGGGACTAGGGCAACTAGCACAGATACGCAGTATTTT,CASSPGTRATSTDTQYF
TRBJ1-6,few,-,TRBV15,TGTGCCACCAGCAGAGCCAGGGATGGTTCACCCCTCCACTTT,CATSRARDGSPLHF
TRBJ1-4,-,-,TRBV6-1,TGTGCCAGCAGTGAATGGGGGGCTCCTAATGAAAAACTGTTTTTT,CASSEWGAPNEKLFF
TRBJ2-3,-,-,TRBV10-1,TGCGCCAGCAGCTCGTACACAGATACGCAGTATTTT,CASSSYTDTQYF
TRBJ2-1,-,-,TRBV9,TGTGCCAGCACCTTTGGGGCGAGCTCCTACAATGAGCAGTTCTTC,CASTFGASSYNEQFF
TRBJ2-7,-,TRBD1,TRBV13,TGTGCCAGCAGCTTAGACAGGGGAGCCTACGAGCAGTACTTC,CASSLDRGAYEQYF
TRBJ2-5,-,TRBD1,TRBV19,TGTGCCAGTAGCCCATGGAGGACAGGGAGGGAGACCCAGTACTTC,CASSPWRTGRETQYF
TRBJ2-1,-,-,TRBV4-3,TGCGCCAGCAGCCAAGTATTCGGTGAGCAGTTCTTC,CASSQVFGEQFF
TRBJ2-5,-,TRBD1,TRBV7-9,TGTGCCAGCAGCTCCACAGGGGGAGTGGAGACCCAGTACTTC,CASSSTGGVETQYF
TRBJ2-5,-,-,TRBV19,TGTGCCAGTACCTCGGGGTTTCAAGAGACCCAGTACTTC,CASTSGFQETQYF
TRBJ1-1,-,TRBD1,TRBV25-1,TGTGCCAGCAGTGACCCGGGACAGGGACGGACTGAAGCTTTCTTT,CASSDPGQGRTEAFF
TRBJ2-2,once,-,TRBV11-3,TGTGCCAGCAGGGGAATGGGGAACACCGGGGAGCTGTTTTTT,CASRGMGNTGELFF
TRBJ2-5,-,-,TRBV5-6,TGTGCCAGCAGCCCCGGGTGGGGGGCCGAAGAGACCCAGTACTTC,CASSPGWGAEETQYF
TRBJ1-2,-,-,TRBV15,TGTGCCACCAGCAGAGATCTGGGGGCCAGCCGACTCTATGGCTACACCTTC,CATSRDLGASRLYGYTF
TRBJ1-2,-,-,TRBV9,TGTGCCAGCAGCACGTACGGGCGGATGGGTAACTATGGCTACACCTTC,CASSTYGRMGNYGYTF
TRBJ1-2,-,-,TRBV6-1,TGTGCCAGCAGTGAAGATCCCCCTCTTACCACCGTCGGTGACTATGGCTACACCTTC,CASSEDPPLTTVGDYGYTF
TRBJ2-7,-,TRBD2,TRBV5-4,TGTGCCAGCAGCGGCGGGGGAACTAAGCCCTACGAGCAGTACTTC,CASSGGGTKPYEQYF